The 9 T cell receptor beta chains listed next were all sequenced from one sample in a study of blood T cell repertoires in COVID-19. The method was immunoSEQ multiplex PCR; TCRdb's version includes in-frame clones alone and lacks a portion of them. The sample holds around 78,000 clones; about 92% are singletons and the top ten take around 0.98%. The sample was peripheral blood. All receptors come from a woman in her fifties or sixties in a cohort sampled during active COVID-19.

This chain uses TRBV29-1 with TRBJ1-1; 8 bases are a match to TRBD1. This CDR3 is built from 15 residues. The germline gives CDR1 SQVTM, CDR2 ANQGSEA. Losses at the gene ends were 6 bases for V and 1 base for J; bases not matched to a gene: 10. The CDR3 sequence is CSVGQGAHGNTEAFF. CDR3 nucleotides: TGCAGCGTCGGCCAGGGGGCACATGGGAACACTGAAGCTTTCTTT.

The chain couples TRBV4-1 to TRBJ2-5; no reliable D call. Germline assignment: CDR1 MGHRA and CDR2 YSYEKL. Trimming cost V 3 bases and J 13 bases, with 15 bases left between them. This CDR3 spans 12 amino acids. CDR3 coding DNA: TGCGCCAGCAGCCAGGCCGACTTGCCCCCGTACTTC. Protein sequence: CASSQADLPPYF.

The chain combines TRBV7-8 with TRBJ1-2; 8 bases match TRBD1. V lost 5 bases and J lost 5; bases outside the gene matches: 7. CDR1 and CDR2 (germline): SGHVS, FQNEAQ. The CDR3 consists of 14 residues. The CDR3: CASSDQGARYGYTF. The CDR3 DNA follows: TGTGCCAGCAGCGACCAGGGGGCCAGGTATGGCTACACCTTC.

This rearrangement joins TRBV24-1 to TRBJ1-1; D gene uncertain. This CDR3 has 12 residues. V was shortened by 3 bases and J by 5 bases, with 6 bases between the two germline ends. The germline gives CDR1 KGHDR, CDR2 SFDVKD. The CDR3 loop reads CATSDAGTEAFF. CDR3 bases: TGTGCCACCAGTGATGCGGGTACTGAAGCTTTCTTT.

The V gene is TRBV18, the J gene TRBJ2-6; 9 bases align to TRBD1. V was clipped by 3 bases and J by 0 bases; unmatched bases: 6. Germline V gene data show CDR1 as KGHSH and CDR2 as LQKENI. This CDR3 comprises 18 residues. The CDR3 sequence is CASSPWDRALSGANVLTF. The CDR3 DNA sequence: TGTGCCAGCTCACCGTGGGACAGGGCGCTCTCTGGGGCCAACGTCCTGACTTTC.

This chain connects TRBV2 to TRBJ2-1; TRBD2 aligns across 12 bases. Looked up from germline, CDR1 is SNHLY and CDR2 is FYNNEI. The CDR3 consists of 17 residues. V lost 1 base and J lost 4; bases outside the gene matches: 5. The CDR3 here is CASSEGLAGGVYNEQFF. The CDR3 bases are TGTGCCAGCAGTGAAGGGCTAGCGGGAGGGGTGTACAATGAGCAGTTCTTC.

The chain couples TRBV14 to TRBJ2-1; 14 nucleotides align to TRBD2. The V gene end was trimmed by 4 bases and the J gene end by 4 bases; junction bases not matched to a gene: 3. Germline V lookup: CDR1 SGHDN, CDR2 FVKESK. This CDR3 has 16 residues. The CDR3, as DNA: TGTGCCAGCAGCCCACGGACTAGCGGGAGGTACAATGAGCAGTTCTTC. Encoded protein: CASSPRTSGRYNEQFF.

The gene calls are TRBV19 and TRBJ2-7, with a possible D match to TRBD1 (7 bases). The CDR3 runs 13 residues. Germline lookup yields CDR1 LNHDA and CDR2 SQIVND (reference sequence). V shed 7 bases and J shed 5 bases, with 15 bases lying between them. CDR3 sequence: CASNGGGLDEQYF. The CDR3 bases are TGTGCCAGTAATGGAGGGGGCCTCGACGAGCAGTACTTC.

The rearrangement uses TRBV5-1 and TRBJ2-5; 7 bases are a match to TRBD2. The CDR3 has 15 residues. Germline CDR1 is SGHRS and CDR2 is YFSETQ. V was clipped by 4 bases and J by 2 bases; unmatched bases: 8. The DNA for the CDR3 is TGCGCCAGCAGCACGAAACCGGGACTACAAGAGACCCAGTACTTC. Its translation: CASSTKPGLQETQYF.